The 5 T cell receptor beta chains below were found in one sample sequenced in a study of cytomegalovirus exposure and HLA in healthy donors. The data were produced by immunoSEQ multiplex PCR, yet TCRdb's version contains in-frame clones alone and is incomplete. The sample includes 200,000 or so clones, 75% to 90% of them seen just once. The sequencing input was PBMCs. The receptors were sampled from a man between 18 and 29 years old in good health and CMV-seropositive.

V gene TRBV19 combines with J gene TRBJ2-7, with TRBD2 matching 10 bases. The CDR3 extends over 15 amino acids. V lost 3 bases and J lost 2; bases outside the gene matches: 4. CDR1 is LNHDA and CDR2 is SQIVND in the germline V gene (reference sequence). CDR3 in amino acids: CASSMTSGQAYEQYF. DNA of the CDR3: TGTGCCAGTAGTATGACTAGCGGGCAAGCCTACGAGCAGTACTTC.

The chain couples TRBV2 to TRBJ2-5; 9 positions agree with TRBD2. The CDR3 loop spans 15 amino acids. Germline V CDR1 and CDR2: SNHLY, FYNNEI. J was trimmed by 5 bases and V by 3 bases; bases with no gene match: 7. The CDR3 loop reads CASSDALAGRETQYF. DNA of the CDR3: TGTGCCAGCAGTGATGCTCTAGCGGGAAGGGAGACCCAGTACTTC. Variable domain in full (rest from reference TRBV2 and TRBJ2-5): EPEVTQTPSHQVTQMGQEVILRCVPISNHLYFYWYRQILGQKVEFLVSFYNNEISEKSEIFDDQFSVERPDGSNFTLKIRSTKLEDSAMYFCASSDALAGRETQYFGPGTRLLVL.

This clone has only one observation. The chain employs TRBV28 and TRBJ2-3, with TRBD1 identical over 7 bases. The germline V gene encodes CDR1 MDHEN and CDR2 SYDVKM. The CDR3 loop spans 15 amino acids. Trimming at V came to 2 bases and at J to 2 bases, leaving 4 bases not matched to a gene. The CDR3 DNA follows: TGTGCCAGCAGTTTACCCAAGGGGGCCACAGATACGCAGTATTTT. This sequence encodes CASSLPKGATDTQYF.

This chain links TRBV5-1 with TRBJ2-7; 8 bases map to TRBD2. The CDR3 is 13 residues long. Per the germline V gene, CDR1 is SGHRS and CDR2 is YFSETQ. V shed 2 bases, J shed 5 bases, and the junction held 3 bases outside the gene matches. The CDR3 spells CASSFREGHEQYF. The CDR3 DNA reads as TGCGCCAGCAGCTTCCGGGAGGGCCACGAGCAGTACTTC.

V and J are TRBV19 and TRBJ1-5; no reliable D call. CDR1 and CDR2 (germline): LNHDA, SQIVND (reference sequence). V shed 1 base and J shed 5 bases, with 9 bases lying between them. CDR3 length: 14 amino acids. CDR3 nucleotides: TGTGCCAGTAGTATAGTTCTGGTAGATCAGCCCCAGCATTTT. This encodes CASSIVLVDQPQHF.